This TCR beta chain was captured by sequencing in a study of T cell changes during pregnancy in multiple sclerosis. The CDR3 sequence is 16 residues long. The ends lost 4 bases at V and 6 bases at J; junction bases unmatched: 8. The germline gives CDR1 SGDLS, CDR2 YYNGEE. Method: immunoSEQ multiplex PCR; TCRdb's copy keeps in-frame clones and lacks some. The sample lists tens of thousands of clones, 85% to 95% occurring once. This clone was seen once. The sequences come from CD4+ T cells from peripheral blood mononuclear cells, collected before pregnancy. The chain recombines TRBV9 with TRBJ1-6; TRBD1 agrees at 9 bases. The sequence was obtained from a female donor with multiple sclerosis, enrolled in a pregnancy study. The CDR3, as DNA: TGTGCCAGCAGCTTGGGACAGGGTCGAGGTAATTCACCCCTCCACTTT. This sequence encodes CASSLGQGRGNSPLHF.